The subject of this entry is one T cell receptor (beta chain). This specimen belongs to a study of blood T cell repertoires in COVID-19. Study as a whole: Both acute and convalescent COVID-19 samples were obtained from the United States, Italy and Spain.

The germline CDR1 and CDR2 sequences are LGHDT and YNNKEL (reference sequence). The CDR3 runs to 14 residues. V was clipped by 3 bases and J by 7 bases, with 10 bases between them. Produced via immunoSEQ multiplex PCR; TCRdb's table is partial and in-frame only. This table holds approximately 300,000 clones, roughly 90% found once. J is TRBJ1-6 and V is TRBV3-1 (or the pseudogene TRBV3-2); D is unresolved. Sequencing was performed on peripheral blood. The sequence was collected from a woman in her 30s with COVID-19, enrolled during active disease. The CDR3 sequence is CASSHSGYNSPLHF. DNA of the CDR3: TGTGCCAGCAGCCATTCGGGGTACAATTCACCCCTCCACTTT.